These 15 T cell receptor beta chains were sequenced from one sample in a study of shared clonotypes between healthy human individuals. Method: immunoSEQ multiplex PCR; TCRdb's copy keeps in-frame clones and lacks some. Of over 2 million clones in the sample, 85% to 95% were seen once. Input material: naive CD4+ T cells from PBMCs. Subset described: CD45RA+ positively selected. The receptors were gathered from a man in his late teens or twenties in good health. Some clones in this sample may be carry-over from other donors' samples.

This sequence joins TRBV6-4 and TRBJ2-3, with a weak D call TRBD2 (5 bases). V was trimmed by 2 bases and J by 0 bases, leaving 9 bases between them. Germline-derived CDR1 and CDR2 are MRHNA and SNTAGT. This CDR3 is 15 amino acids long. The CDR3 bases are TGTGCCAGCAGTGACCAGGAGGCTAGCACAGATACGCAGTATTTT. Its protein product is CASSDQEASTDTQYF.

As DNA, the CDR3 is TGTGCCAGCAGTCCGGACACCAGCTCCTACAATGAGCAGTTCTTC. This translates into CASSPDTSSYNEQFF. The chain uses TRBV2 and TRBJ2-1; D is perhaps TRBD1 (5 bases). The V gene's germline CDR1 is SNHLY and CDR2 FYNNEI. The CDR3 contains 15 residues. Trimming took 5 bases from V and 0 from J, leaving 11 bases between them.

Here the CDR3 reads CASRQREDRWETQYF. The CDR3 DNA is TGCGCCAGCAGACAGAGGGAGGACAGGTGGGAGACCCAGTACTTC. The rearrangement uses TRBV5-1 and TRBJ2-5; tentative D call: TRBD1 (7 bases). Germline CDR1 is SGHRS and CDR2 is YFSETQ. Trimming took 5 bases from V and 5 from J, leaving 19 bases between them. This CDR3 region has 15 residues.

The chain employs TRBV5-4 and TRBJ2-3; D unclear. The CDR3 is 15 residues long. CDR1 and CDR2 (germline): SGHNT, YYREEE (reference sequence). V was trimmed by 4 bases and J by 2 bases, leaving 14 bases between them. CDR3 DNA sequence: TGTGCCAGCAGCCGGGCAGACTGGAACACAGATACGCAGTATTTT. It codes for CASSRADWNTDTQYF.

The chain links TRBV28 to TRBJ2-7, with 15 bases aligning to TRBD2. Germline CDR1 is MDHEN and CDR2 is SYDVKM. There are 18 residues in the CDR3. J was trimmed by 0 bases and V by 5 bases; bases with no gene match: 8. CDR3 DNA sequence: TGTGCCAGCAGTCCCGGACTAGCGGGAGGGTTGAGCTCCTACGAGCAGTACTTC. It encodes CASSPGLAGGLSSYEQYF.

The V call is TRBV7-9, the J call TRBJ2-3; D is ambiguous. CDR3 length: 12 residues. V was trimmed by 5 bases and J by 2 bases, leaving 5 bases between them. Per the germline V gene, CDR1 is SEHNR and CDR2 is FQNEAQ (reference sequence). CDR3 coding DNA: TGTGCCAGCAGCCACAACACAGATACGCAGTATTTT. Encoded protein: CASSHNTDTQYF.

In this sample, this clone turned up a few times. This chain links TRBV7-9 with TRBJ2-2, with TRBD1 identical over 7 bases. Unmatched junction bases numbered 8, after V lost 5 bases and J lost 5 bases. The CDR3 contains 15 residues. The V gene's germline CDR1 is SEHNR and CDR2 FQNEAQ (reference sequence). The CDR3 DNA reads TGTGCCAGCAGCCCCGACAGGGACGGTACCGGGGAGCTGTTTTTT. This translates into CASSPDRDGTGELFF.

This CDR3 reads CSVDRVGGVNQPQHF. The CDR3, as DNA: TGCAGCGTCGACAGGGTTGGCGGTGTGAATCAGCCCCAGCATTTT. The rearrangement links TRBV29-1 to TRBJ1-5; 7 bases map to TRBD1. The ends lost 6 bases at V and 4 bases at J; junction bases unmatched: 12. The CDR3 sequence is 15 residues long. CDR1 and CDR2 from the germline V gene are SQVTM and ANQGSEA. The complete variable domain, with remaining parts taken from reference TRBV29-1 and TRBJ1-5, reads SAVISQKPSRDICQRGTSLTIQCQVDSQVTMMFWYRQQPGQSLTLIATANQGSEATYESGFVIDKFPISRPNLTFSTLTVSNMSPEDSSIYLCSVDRVGGVNQPQHFGDGTRLSIL.

The gene calls are TRBV5-4 and TRBJ2-5; D perhaps matches TRBD1 (5 bases). V was clipped by 4 bases and J by 5 bases, with 27 bases between them. Germline V lookup: CDR1 SGHNT, CDR2 YYREEE (reference sequence). This CDR3 is 18 amino acids long. The DNA of the CDR3 is TGTGCCAGCAGCCCCCGCGACAGTTCCCATTGGGTAGAGGAGACCCAGTACTTC. Residues: CASSPRDSSHWVEETQYF.

The chain employs TRBV7-2 and TRBJ1-1; possibly TRBD1 for D (5 bases). Germline-derived CDR1 and CDR2 are SGHTA and FQGNSA. The CDR3 consists of 14 residues. V dropped 3 bases and J dropped 2 bases, with 10 bases sitting between them. CDR3 nucleotide sequence: TGTGCCAGCAGCTTTCGCAGGGTAAACACTGAAGCTTTCTTT. Residues: CASSFRRVNTEAFF. Full variable domain (rest looked up from reference TRBV7-2 and TRBJ1-1): GAGVSQSPSNKVTEKGKDVELRCDPISGHTALYWYRQSLGQGLEFLIYFQGNSAPDKSGLPSDRFSAERTGGSVSTLTIQRTQQEDSAVYLCASSFRRVNTEAFFGQGTRLTVV.

The chain recombines TRBV6-5 with TRBJ1-2; D call uncertain. CDR3 length equals 13 residues. Germline V lookup: CDR1 MNHEY, CDR2 SVGAGI. V was shortened by 6 bases and J by 2 bases, with 10 bases between the two germline ends. The CDR3 DNA is TGTGCCAGCAGCCCGGGAATAAACTATGGCTACACCTTC. This sequence encodes CASSPGINYGYTF.

The chain is built from TRBV28 and TRBJ2-1, with 9 bases identical to TRBD2. The CDR3 is made up of 13 amino acids. The J segment lost 2 bases and the V segment lost 10 bases, leaving 3 bases of the junction unmatched. From germline, CDR1 is MDHEN and CDR2 SYDVKM. DNA of the CDR3: TGTGCCACCGGGACTAGCCCCTACAATGAGCAGTTCTTC. It codes for CATGTSPYNEQFF.

About this clone: This specimen includes other DNA sequences encoding the same CDR3. J is TRBJ2-1 and V is TRBV4-2; D is unclear. With 0 bases removed from V and 0 bases from J, the gap between germline ends came to 6 bases. Germline V gene sequence: CDR1 LGHNA, CDR2 YNFKEQ. CDR3 size: 15 residues. The CDR3, as DNA: TGTGCCAGCAGCCAAGATCCTAGCTCCTACAATGAGCAGTTCTTC. This translates into CASSQDPSSYNEQFF.

The CDR3 DNA reads as TGTGCCAGCAGTGACTCTTTTGGGGACGGACAGGGGGTGCGGTCCCGTCGGTTCTTC. Translating gives CASSDSFGDGQGVRSRRFF. The V gene is TRBV6-4, the J gene TRBJ2-1; TRBD1 matches at 10 bases. CDR3 length equals 19 residues. The V gene end was trimmed by 0 bases and the J gene end by 15 bases; junction bases not matched to a gene: 23. Germline V gene lookup returns CDR1 MRHNA and CDR2 SNTAGT.

This sequence joins TRBV14 and TRBJ2-7; D may be TRBD2 (5 bases). The CDR3 is made up of 15 amino acids. V gave up 5 bases and J gave up 0 bases, with 14 bases separating them. Germline CDR1 reads SGHDN; CDR2 reads FVKESK. CDR3 region: CASSSFFEGSYEQYF. CDR3 sequence (DNA): TGTGCCAGCAGCAGCTTTTTTGAGGGCTCCTACGAGCAGTACTTC.